Included here is one T cell receptor beta chain sequence, with context. This entry comes from a study of blood T cell repertoires in COVID-19. Study background: Italy, Spain and the United States were the sources of the convalescent and acute COVID-19 samples. Sources were T cells, B-cell-depleted T cells, or PBMCs; the material itself was cDNA or gDNA.

Per the study methods: Estimation of nucleated cell counts was performed using reference gene primer amplification. The table came from immunoSEQ multiplex PCR; TCRdb's copy has only in-frame clones and leaves some out. V, J and clone size reflect that table, while D and trimming were determined from the DNA. The sample has 200,000 to 250,000 clones, 75% to 90% seen once. The TCR originated in a man between 60 and 70 years old who had recovered from COVID-19. Input material: peripheral blood.

The CDR3 nucleotides read TGTGCCAGCAGTCCAATGGACAGGGGGAGCAATCAGCCCCAGCATTTT. It yields the protein CASSPMDRGSNQPQHF. The rearrangement joins TRBV27 to TRBJ1-5, with 10 bases fitting TRBD1. V lost 5 bases to trimming and J lost 1 base; unmatched junction nucleotides: 5. The germline CDR1 and CDR2 sequences are MNHEY and SMNVEV (reference sequence). This CDR3 region has 16 residues.